This paragraph covers one T cell receptor beta chain sequence. Methods used by the authors: Estimated nucleated cell counts came from reference gene primer amplification. Only in-frame clones appear in the TCRdb table, and some are missing; sequencing was by immunoSEQ multiplex PCR. The V and J calls and the clone size are those of that table, but D and trimming were determined from the DNA. The data contain more than 150,000 clones, roughly 92% of them singletons. V was pared by 7 bases and J by 3 bases, with 5 bases of the junction left unmatched. Germline CDR1 reads MNHEY; CDR2 reads SVGAGI. This CDR3 is built from 14 residues. The data belong to a study of blood T cell repertoires in COVID-19. Study as a whole: Both acute and convalescent COVID-19 samples were obtained from the United States, Italy and Spain. Sample material is recorded as cDNA or gDNA derived from T cells, B-cell-depleted T cells, or PBMCs.

A Seattle source enrolled patients during active infection and followed them longitudinally. The TCR comes from a man between 25 and 39 years old with COVID-19, enrolled during active disease. The rearrangement links TRBV6-5 to TRBJ1-4; 7 nucleotides agree with TRBD1. The material sequenced was peripheral blood. The CDR3 nucleotides are TGTGCCAGCAAGGAGGGGGCTGCTAATGAAAAACTGTTTTTT. Its protein is CASKEGAANEKLFF.